These 12 T cell receptor beta chains originate from one sample sequenced in a study of T cells in Graves' hyperthyroidism and ophthalmopathy (dated by TCRdb to about 2019). The library was obtained by multiplex PCR. Reads for this sample came from an Illumina HiSeq 2000. Amplification of TCR beta CDR3 regions was carried out from RNA transcripts. The TCR CDR3 was subjected to a first round of RT-PCR using the HTBI primer set and the Qiagen OneStep RT-PCR kit. TCRdb ran its own pipeline on the public reads, namely fastp trimming at Q25 and MiXCR clone calling, and kept in-frame beta chains. Identical CDR3 proteins give one entry, which carries the most common genes and DNA. The sample yields about 410,000 distinct CDR3 sequences; under 15% were counted once. Around 13% of the sample rests with the top ten. Material: blood. The source of these receptors is a man between 18 and 29 years old with Graves' ophthalmopathy.

The table lists this clonotype with many counts. CDR3 nucleotide sequence: TGTGCCAGCAGCCGAGGGCTAGCGGGAAACGGGGCCCAGTACTTC. This encodes CASSRGLAGNGAQYF. This sequence joins TRBV3-1 and TRBJ2-5; 9 nucleotides agree with TRBD2. The ends lost 4 bases at V and 9 bases at J; junction bases unmatched: 12. Germline lookup yields CDR1 LGHDT and CDR2 YNNKEL (reference sequence). The CDR3 extends over 15 amino acids.

The table lists this clonotype with many counts. The chain uses TRBV12-3 or TRBV12-4 and TRBJ2-7; D remains ambiguous. V shed 3 bases and J shed 3 bases, with 15 bases lying between them. This CDR3 is 15 amino acids long. The CDR3 spells CASSFAPVQRYEQYF. CDR3 in DNA: TGTGCCAGCAGTTTCGCCCCGGTGCAGCGCTACGAGCAGTACTTC.

This sequence joins TRBV12-3 or TRBV12-4 and TRBJ2-6, with D tentatively TRBD1 or TRBD2 (6 bases each). Trimming cost V 3 bases and J 0 bases, with 9 bases left between them. This CDR3 region has 16 residues. The CDR3 DNA reads as TGTGCCAGCAGTTTGGGGGGCCTCTCTGGGGCCAACGTCCTGACTTTC. Protein product: CASSLGGLSGANVLTF.

This clonotype was seen a handful of times. V is TRBV9 and J is TRBJ2-7; 8 positions agree with TRBD2. The germline V gene has CDR1 SGDLS and CDR2 YYNGEE. CDR3 length: 13 residues. Germline trimming cut 3 bases from V and 6 bases from J; bases unmatched to any gene: 5. CDR3 nucleotide sequence: TGTGCCAGCAGCGGAAGGACTAGCAGCGAGCAGTACTTC. Protein product: CASSGRTSSEQYF.

This clonotype was recorded many times. This rearrangement joins TRBV30 to TRBJ1-5, with TRBD1 identical over 8 bases. Germline CDR1 reads GTSNPN; CDR2 reads SVGIG (reference sequence). The length of the CDR3 is 14 residues. V lost 4 bases to trimming and J lost 3 bases; unmatched junction nucleotides: 5. CDR3 residues: CAWNQGATNQPQHF. The CDR3 coding sequence is TGTGCCTGGAATCAGGGGGCCACCAATCAGCCCCAGCATTTT.

This clonotype was seen ten or more times. The junction and the germline gene differ at one end; a read error may be behind it. The chain combines TRBV30 with TRBJ1-2; the D is unclear. Germline V gene sequence: CDR1 GTSNPN, CDR2 SVGIG (reference sequence). The CDR3 sequence is 10 residues long. The CDR3 nucleotides read TGTGCCTTGAGTGTGGGCGGCTACACCTTC. This sequence encodes CALSVGGYTF.

This clonotype came up a few times. The V and J genes are TRBV19 and TRBJ1-4; no definite D call. V was shortened by 3 bases and J by 4 bases, with 9 bases between the two germline ends. The CDR3 spans 14 residues. Germline assignment: CDR1 LNHDA and CDR2 SQIVND (reference sequence). CDR3 sequence reads: CASSIPQHNEKLFF. DNA for the CDR3: TGTGCCAGTAGTATCCCCCAGCATAATGAAAAACTGTTTTTT.

In this sample, this clonotype turned up many times. The chain links TRBV13 to TRBJ2-5, with D uncertain. V was cut by 5 bases and J by 0 bases, with 10 bases left in between. The CDR3 is made up of 14 amino acids. The germline V gene has CDR1 PRHDT and CDR2 FYEKMQ (reference sequence). The CDR3 loop reads CASSQNKYQETQYF. DNA of the CDR3: TGTGCCAGCAGCCAGAACAAGTACCAAGAGACCCAGTACTTC.

This clonotype was seen many times. In nucleotides, the CDR3 is TGTGCCAGCAGCTTGAGGACTGGTTCCTACGAGCAGTACTTC. This codes for CASSLRTGSYEQYF. V gene TRBV14 combines with J gene TRBJ2-7; perhaps TRBD2 as D (5 bases). This CDR3 has 14 amino acids. Germline V CDR1 and CDR2: SGHDN, FVKESK. Trimming removed 5 bases at V and 1 base at J, with 12 bases between.

This clonotype occurred many times. This chain uses TRBV29-1 with TRBJ1-2, with 10 bases matching TRBD1. In germline, CDR1 is SQVTM, CDR2 ANQGSEA. This CDR3 region has 13 residues. The V segment lost 6 bases and the J segment 2 bases; nucleotides outside the gene matches: 3. The CDR3 bases are TGCAGCGTCGGGACAGGGGTCAACTATGGCTACACCTTC. Its protein is CSVGTGVNYGYTF.

This clonotype was counted many times. The chain recombines TRBV7-8 with TRBJ2-5; TRBD1 matches at 9 bases. The CDR3 has 15 residues. Germline loops: CDR1 SGHVS, CDR2 FQNEAQ. J lost 4 bases, V lost 2 bases, and 5 bases had no gene match. The CDR3 here is CASSLRPGQGETQYF. The CDR3 DNA is TGTGCCAGCAGCTTACGCCCGGGACAGGGAGAGACCCAGTACTTC. Full variable domain (rest looked up from reference TRBV7-8 and TRBJ2-5): GAGVSQSPRYKVAKRGQDVALRCDPISGHVSLFWYQQALGQGPEFLTYFQNEAQLDKSGLPSDRFFAERPEGSVSTLKIQRTQQEDSAVYLCASSLRPGQGETQYFGPGTRLLVL.

This clonotype came up many times. A read error may produce the germline difference seen at one junction end. The CDR3 loop reads CASSIRGNQPQHF. CDR3 DNA: TGTGCCAGCAGTATCAGGGGTAATCAGCCCCAGCATTTT. The gene calls are TRBV19 and TRBJ1-5; tentatively, D is TRBD1 (6 bases). The CDR3 runs to 13 residues. From germline, CDR1 is LNHDA and CDR2 SQIVND (reference sequence).